The present entry profiles one TCR beta chain with its context. As yet, its antigen is unknown. Adolescents were screened for latent TB by skin test and IGRA. The CDR3 is 15 residues long. Trimming pared 1 base from V and 6 bases from J, leaving 15 bases between. Germline CDR1 reads LNHDA; CDR2 reads SQIVND (reference sequence). The sample belongs to a study of T cells in tuberculosis. Study overall: The T cells targeted glucose monomycolate, a mycobacterial lipid, via CD1B. This South African cohort compared adolescents with or without latent tuberculosis against adults with active tuberculosis. Study observations and caveats: A GMM-specific repertoire classifier reached 75% to 90% accuracy, AUROC about 0.9.

Sequencing used immunoSEQ multiplex PCR; TCRdb keeps in-frame clones, though not all of them. The data hold about 35,000 clones, with more than 85% observed a single time. The sample taken for sequencing was PBMCs. The rearrangement joins TRBV19 to TRBJ1-1, with D possibly being TRBD1 (6 bases). The source is a donor aged 10-29 years with latent tuberculosis or without tuberculosis infection. The CDR3 region is CASSIGGRGRPEAFF. CDR3 nucleotide sequence: TGTGCCAGTAGTATAGGGGGCAGGGGAAGGCCTGAAGCTTTCTTT.